This is a list of T cell receptor beta chains from one sample in a study of OX40 agonist ivuxolimab in advanced cancers. Sequenced by immunoSEQ multiplex PCR; TCRdb stores in-frame clones only, minus some. The repertoire includes some 58,000 clones, around 90% of them detected once, and roughly 1.9% sits in the top ten. Sequencing used CD4+ or CD8+ T cells sorted from blood, obtained in a trial of the OX40 agonist ivuxolimab. These receptor sequences come from an adult with an advanced solid tumor such as melanoma, head and neck, liver or kidney cancer. Both conserved end residues are trimmed from each CDR3. The D gene is left open where the match is weak.

V gene: TRBV5-6
D gene: .
J gene: TRBJ1-3
CDR3 protein: ASSTLGSVSSGNTIY

V gene: TRBV29-1
D gene: TRBD1
J gene: TRBJ2-7
CDR3 protein: SADPTGTGYEQY

V gene: TRBV6-6
D gene: .
J gene: TRBJ1-4
CDR3 protein: ASSYSGQGLLF

V gene: TRBV7-2
D gene: .
J gene: TRBJ1-2
CDR3 protein: ASSPLLYGYT

V gene: TRBV30
D gene: .
J gene: TRBJ2-1
CDR3 protein: AQRDGSYNEQF

V gene: TRBV10-3
D gene: .
J gene: TRBJ2-7
CDR3 protein: AISESGEVYEQY

V gene: TRBV5-1
D gene: .
J gene: TRBJ2-5
CDR3 protein: ASSLGGGEETQY

V gene: TRBV6-6
D gene: .
J gene: TRBJ2-1
CDR3 protein: ASSYQGGRWDEQF

V gene: TRBV6-1
D gene: .
J gene: TRBJ1-6
CDR3 protein: ASDSSSNSPLH

V gene: TRBV7-9
D gene: .
J gene: TRBJ2-2
CDR3 protein: ASSLGRSTNTGELF

V gene: TRBV4-1
D gene: TRBD2
J gene: TRBJ2-7
CDR3 protein: ASSWGRLAGNSYEQY

V gene: TRBV19
D gene: .
J gene: TRBJ2-7
CDR3 protein: ASSTGQTYEQY

V gene: TRBV5-6
D gene: TRBD1
J gene: TRBJ1-2
CDR3 protein: ASSRLMLTGGGAGYT

V gene: TRBV30
D gene: .
J gene: TRBJ1-5
CDR3 protein: AWSSGGNQPQH

V gene: TRBV13
D gene: .
J gene: TRBJ2-7
CDR3 protein: ASSLVGVRGYEQY

V gene: TRBV9
D gene: .
J gene: TRBJ1-3
CDR3 protein: ASSPKQGSGNTIY

V gene: TRBV7-9
D gene: .
J gene: TRBJ1-4
CDR3 protein: ASSLARGVRNEKLF

V gene: TRBV19
D gene: .
J gene: TRBJ1-5
CDR3 protein: ASSPLGTANQPQH

V gene: TRBV30
D gene: TRBD1
J gene: TRBJ1-6
CDR3 protein: AWSVVLTGVNSPLH

V gene: TRBV7-9
D gene: .
J gene: TRBJ2-1
CDR3 protein: ASSPEYNTYNEQF